The 17 T cell receptor beta chains presented below share a single source sample, sequenced in a study of chemoradiotherapy in HPV16-positive cancers. The table came from immunoSEQ multiplex PCR; TCRdb's copy has only in-frame clones and leaves some out. This sample has about 7,900 clones, with roughly 75% found just once. The sample was acquired from a patient who underwent chemoradiotherapy. These receptors came from a human donor with HPV-associated anogenital cancer.

The chain employs TRBV4-1 and TRBJ1-2; weak D call: TRBD1 (6 bases). CDR3 size: 15 residues. The germline CDR1 and CDR2 sequences are MGHRA and YSYEKL. Trimming took 1 base from V and 4 from J, leaving 13 bases between them. The CDR3 loop reads CASSQVGGAVYGYTF. CDR3 sequence (DNA): TGCGCCAGCAGCCAAGTCGGGGGGGCGGTCTATGGCTACACCTTC.

The chain couples TRBV7-2 to TRBJ1-2; the D is unclear. Germline V gives CDR1 SGHTA, CDR2 FQGNSA. The CDR3 consists of 13 residues. V was shortened by 1 base and J by 4 bases, with 7 bases between the two germline ends. CDR3 sequence reads: CASSLDGIYGYTF. CDR3 in DNA: TGTGCCAGCAGCTTAGACGGGATCTATGGCTACACCTTC.

The chain employs TRBV11-2 and TRBJ2-7; D not certain. Germline CDR1 is SGHAT and CDR2 is FQNNGV. V shed 5 bases and J shed 3 bases, with 23 bases lying between them. The CDR3 is made up of 17 amino acids. This chain's CDR3 is CASSQDPSTGIVYEQYF. CDR3 nucleotide sequence: TGTGCCAGCAGCCAGGACCCATCAACTGGGATAGTCTACGAGCAGTACTTC.

The J gene is TRBJ2-7, the V gene TRBV13, with 8 bases lining up with TRBD1. CDR1 and CDR2 (germline): PRHDT, FYEKMQ (reference sequence). The length of the CDR3 is 16 residues. With V trimmed by 5 bases and J by 3 bases, 12 bases remained unmatched. The CDR3 is CASSQTGTGRRYEQYF. Here the CDR3 DNA reads TGTGCCAGCAGCCAAACCGGGACAGGAAGGCGCTACGAGCAGTACTTC.

The gene calls are TRBV19 and TRBJ2-1, with 10 positions matching TRBD1. This CDR3 spans 16 amino acids. Germline CDR1 and CDR2: LNHDA and SQIVND (reference sequence). V trimming: 1 base; J trimming: 6 bases; junction bases outside the gene matches: 6. The CDR3 bases are TGTGCCAGTAGTATAGTTAGACAGGGGGCCCTCAATGAGCAGTTCTTC. This encodes CASSIVRQGALNEQFF.

This chain links TRBV7-8 with TRBJ2-3; 7 bases are a match to TRBD1. This CDR3 contains 15 residues. The germline V gene encodes CDR1 SGHVS and CDR2 FQNEAQ. With V trimmed by 5 bases and J by 4 bases, 9 bases remained unmatched. CDR3 coding DNA: TGTGCCAGCAGCCCCGTGACAGGGCTGCCAGATACGCAGTATTTT. Encoded protein: CASSPVTGLPDTQYF.

The gene calls are TRBV4-3 and TRBJ2-3; D is unclear. The CDR3 length is 13 residues. V lost 4 bases and J lost 5, with 10 bases in between. Germline V lookup: CDR1 LGHNA, CDR2 YSLEER. DNA of the CDR3: TGCGCCAGCAGCCCAGAGGAAGGAGATACGCAGTATTTT. Amino acids: CASSPEEGDTQYF.

The J gene is TRBJ1-5, the V gene TRBV18; D call uncertain. V lost 5 bases and J 6 bases, leaving 11 bases between the germline ends. This CDR3 comprises 13 residues. Germline values: CDR1 KGHSH, CDR2 LQKENI. The CDR3 sequence is CASSEDGSQPQHF. The CDR3 DNA reads TGTGCCAGCTCAGAAGACGGCTCTCAGCCCCAGCATTTT.

The sample holds one count of this clone. V and J are TRBV7-6 and TRBJ1-4; D ambiguous. Germline lookup yields CDR1 SGHVS and CDR2 FNYEAQ. Trimming removed 11 bases from V and 5 bases from J, with 24 bases in between. CDR3 length: 16 amino acids. CDR3 sequence (DNA): TGTGCCTCTGGCCTCTCCTCCCGTGGTTTAAATGAAAAACTGTTTTTT. Its protein product is CASGLSSRGLNEKLFF.

The chain carries TRBV27 and TRBJ2-1; 12 bases agree with TRBD2. The CDR3 runs 19 residues. The V and J ends lost 5 bases and 4 bases, in that order; junction bases with no gene match: 15. The V gene's germline CDR1 is MNHEY and CDR2 SMNVEV (reference sequence). The CDR3 spells CASSTPTSGSSPGYNEQFF. DNA of the CDR3: TGTGCCAGCAGTACCCCGACTAGCGGGAGTTCCCCGGGGTACAATGAGCAGTTCTTC.

This clone was picked up a small number of times. CDR3 residues: CASSEEGLSPLHF. The CDR3 nucleotides are TGTGCCAGCAGTGAGGAGGGTCTCTCACCCCTCCACTTT. The chain has TRBV25-1 and TRBJ1-6, with D uncertain. Trimming pared 3 bases from V and 10 bases from J, leaving 10 bases between. Germline V lookup: CDR1 MGHDK, CDR2 SYGVNS. The CDR3 has 13 residues.

The chain is built from TRBV30 and TRBJ1-3, with TRBD1 as a possible D gene (5 bases). The ends were cut back, 5 bases at V and 2 bases at J, with 10 bases in the middle. In germline, CDR1 is GTSNPN, CDR2 SVGIG (reference sequence). The CDR3 length is 13 residues. The DNA of the CDR3 is TGTGCCTGGGGAGACAGTCCTGGAAACACCATATATTTT. Translation: CAWGDSPGNTIYF.

Only a few counts were recorded for this clone. The rearrangement uses TRBV6-5 and TRBJ1-1; D perhaps matches TRBD1 (6 bases). Per germline, CDR1 MNHEY and CDR2 SVGAGI. There are 12 residues in the CDR3. V lost 5 bases, J lost 10 bases, and 14 bases lay in between. CDR3 DNA: TGTGCCAGCAGTCAGGACAGCCTCGGAGCTTTCTTT. Protein: CASSQDSLGAFF.

V is TRBV5-4 and J is TRBJ1-1; 7 bases match TRBD1. CDR1 SGHNT and CDR2 YYREEE come from the germline V gene (reference sequence). The CDR3 consists of 15 residues. V lost 4 bases and J lost 3; bases outside the gene matches: 9. CDR3 in DNA: TGTGCCAGCAGCGCCAGAGACAGGGACCACACTGAAGCTTTCTTT. It is translated as CASSARDRDHTEAFF.

The V gene is TRBV27, the J gene TRBJ2-3; a possible D gene is TRBD2 (5 bases). The germline CDR1 and CDR2 sequences are MNHEY and SMNVEV (reference sequence). Trimming pared 6 bases from V and 0 bases from J, leaving 13 bases between. The CDR3 loop spans 15 amino acids. The CDR3 loop reads CASSLRAASTDTQYF. CDR3 DNA: TGTGCCAGCAGCCTGAGGGCAGCTAGCACAGATACGCAGTATTTT.

The V and J genes are TRBV11-2 and TRBJ2-3, with D tentatively TRBD1 or TRBD2 (5 bases each). This CDR3 is 13 amino acids long. V dropped 7 bases and J dropped 9 bases, with 17 bases sitting between them. Germline V gene data show CDR1 as SGHAT and CDR2 as FQNNGV. The CDR3 region is CASTDGALGTQYF. DNA for the CDR3: TGTGCCAGCACGGACGGGGCCTTAGGGACGCAGTATTTT.

This clone was counted a few times. The chain couples TRBV7-8 to TRBJ2-2, with a possible D match to TRBD2 (5 bases). Germline lookup yields CDR1 SGHVS and CDR2 FQNEAQ. This CDR3 has 16 residues. V shed 5 bases and J shed 6 bases, with 19 bases lying between them. CDR3 coding DNA: TGTGCCAGCAGCGTGGGGAAAGCGGAACGCGCCGGGGAGCTGTTTTTT. Amino acids: CASSVGKAERAGELFF. Variable domain in full (rest from reference TRBV7-8 and TRBJ2-2): GAGVSQSPRYKVAKRGQDVALRCDPISGHVSLFWYQQALGQGPEFLTYFQNEAQLDKSGLPSDRFFAERPEGSVSTLKIQRTQQEDSAVYLCASSVGKAERAGELFFGEGSRLTVL.